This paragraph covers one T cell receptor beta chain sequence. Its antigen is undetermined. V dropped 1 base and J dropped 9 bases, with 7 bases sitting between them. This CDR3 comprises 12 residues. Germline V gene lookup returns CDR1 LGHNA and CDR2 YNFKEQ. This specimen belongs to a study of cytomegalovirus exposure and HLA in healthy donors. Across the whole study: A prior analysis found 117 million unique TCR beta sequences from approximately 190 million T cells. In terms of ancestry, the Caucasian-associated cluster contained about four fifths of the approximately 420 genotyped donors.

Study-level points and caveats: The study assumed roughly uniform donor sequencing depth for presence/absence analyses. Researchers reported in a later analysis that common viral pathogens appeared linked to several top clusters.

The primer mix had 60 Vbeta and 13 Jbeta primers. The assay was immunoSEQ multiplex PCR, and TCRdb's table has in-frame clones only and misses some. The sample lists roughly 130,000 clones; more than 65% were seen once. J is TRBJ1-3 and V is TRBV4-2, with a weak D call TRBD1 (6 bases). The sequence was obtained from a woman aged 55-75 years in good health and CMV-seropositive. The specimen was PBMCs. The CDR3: CASSQVQGTIYF. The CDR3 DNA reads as TGTGCCAGCAGCCAAGTACAGGGCACCATATATTTT.